This TCR beta chain came from a study of patients and donors after allogeneic stem cell transplantation. MiXCR was run by TCRdb on the RT-PCR reads, yielding one entry per CDR3 protein. The sample shows fewer than 180,000 distinct CDR3 sequences, over 35% of them seen only once. This CDR3 comprises 12 residues. Trimming stripped 5 bases from V and 7 bases from J, with 9 bases between. The germline V gene has CDR1 MNHEY and CDR2 SVGAGI. This clonotype turned up a few times. What was sequenced was blood, either unsorted or a sorted T cell fraction (not recorded which). The chain links TRBV6-5 to TRBJ1-5, with D perhaps matching TRBD1 (5 bases). The origin of this receptor is a human donor who was either an allogeneic HSCT recipient or a stem cell or donor lymphocyte infusion donor (not recorded which). It is not recorded whose cells these are; they may come from a transplant donor. CDR3 in amino acids: CASSPGPQPQHF. CDR3 nucleotide sequence: TGTGCCAGCAGTCCAGGGCCCCAGCCCCAGCATTTT.